Listed below are T cell receptor beta chains from one sample, sequenced in a study of shared clonotypes between healthy human individuals. Only in-frame clones appear in the TCRdb table, and some are missing; sequencing was by immunoSEQ multiplex PCR. This repertoire shows approximately 1,500,000 clones, 95% to 99% found once; its top ten account for roughly 0.4%. Sequencing was performed on naive CD4+ T cells sorted from blood. These receptor sequences come from a man aged 30 to 45 in good health. Both conserved end residues are part of each CDR3. A D gene is named only where the DNA matches it firmly. Part of the rows lack a size; the others show once, few, many or a class for expanded clones.

clone_size	v_call	j_call	d_call	cdr3_aa	cdr3_nt
once	TRBV2	TRBJ1-5	TRBD1	CASRYRGSNQPQHF	TGTGCCAGCAGATACAGGGGTAGCAATCAGCCCCAGCATTTT
.	TRBV5-1	TRBJ2-5	TRBD2	CASSAGTTLQETQYF	TGCGCCAGCAGCGCCGGGACTACTTTACAAGAGACCCAGTACTTC
.	TRBV9	TRBJ2-5	.	CASSVLDQETQYF	TGTGCCAGCAGCGTTTTGGACCAAGAGACCCAGTACTTC
.	TRBV6-1	TRBJ1-5	TRBD1	CASSIGQGGNQPQHF	TGTGCCAGCAGTATCGGACAGGGGGGCAATCAGCCCCAGCATTTT
.	TRBV4-2	TRBJ2-3	TRBD2	CASSQDSGGRIANTQYF	TGTGCCAGCAGCCAAGATAGTGGCGGGAGAATAGCCAATACGCAGTATTTT
.	TRBV6-1	TRBJ2-7	TRBD1	CASSEVAGGGEQYF	TGTGCCAGCAGTGAAGTGGCAGGGGGCGGGGAGCAGTACTTC
.	TRBV5-8	TRBJ1-2	.	CASSLDPAVIYGYTF	TGTGCCAGCAGCTTGGATCCGGCAGTGATATATGGCTACACCTTC
.	TRBV6-4	TRBJ2-2	.	CASSGSDSATGELFF	TGTGCCAGCAGTGGTTCTGACAGCGCCACCGGGGAGCTGTTTTTT
.	TRBV9	TRBJ2-1	.	CASSVNIDLGEQFF	TGTGCCAGCAGCGTAAACATAGATTTGGGTGAGCAGTTCTTC
once	TRBV28	TRBJ1-4	.	CASSPGQEKLFF	TGTGCCAGCAGCCCCGGACAGGAAAAACTGTTTTTT
.	TRBV19	TRBJ2-5	.	CASSGIQETQYF	TGTGCCAGTAGTGGGATACAAGAGACCCAGTACTTC
.	TRBV18	TRBJ2-1	.	CASSPAGLVYNEQFF	TGTGCCAGCTCACCGGCAGGGCTCGTCTACAATGAGCAGTTCTTC
.	TRBV11-2	TRBJ2-5	TRBD1	CASSFGQGRTETQYF	TGTGCCAGCAGCTTCGGACAGGGACGCACCGAGACCCAGTACTTC
.	TRBV29-1	TRBJ2-1	.	CSVVGGGMSGKYYNEQFF	TGCAGCGTTGTGGGGGGCGGTATGAGTGGGAAATACTACAATGAGCAGTTCTTC
.	TRBV18	TRBJ1-1	.	CASSQWTALTEAFF	TGTGCCAGCTCACAATGGACAGCTTTAACTGAAGCTTTCTTT
.	TRBV4-2	TRBJ2-1	TRBD2	CASSLLAEYNEQFF	TGTGCCAGCAGCTTACTAGCGGAGTACAATGAGCAGTTCTTC
.	TRBV2	TRBJ2-3	TRBD2	CASSRMALAGVYDTQYF	TGTGCCAGCAGCCGAATGGCACTAGCGGGAGTATACGATACGCAGTATTTT
.	TRBV6-5	TRBJ2-3	.	CASSYLGLSTDTQYF	TGTGCCAGCAGTTACTTGGGCCTGAGCACAGATACGCAGTATTTT
.	TRBV7-9	TRBJ2-2	TRBD1	CASSKQGADGELFF	TGTGCCAGCAGCAAACAGGGGGCGGACGGGGAGCTGTTTTTT
.	TRBV18	TRBJ2-7	.	CASSPRGTYEQYF	TGTGCCAGCTCTCCTAGGGGGACCTACGAGCAGTACTTC
.	TRBV7-2	TRBJ1-1	.	CASSPAGDTEAFF	TGTGCCAGCAGCCCCGCAGGGGACACTGAAGCTTTCTTT
.	TRBV5-5	TRBJ2-2	.	CASRRGSTGELFF	TGTGCCAGCCGGAGGGGGTCCACCGGGGAGCTGTTTTTT